This T cell receptor (beta chain) derives from a study of shared clonotypes between healthy human individuals. V dropped 5 bases and J dropped 3 bases, with 17 bases sitting between them. This CDR3 comprises 15 residues. From germline, CDR1 is SGHAT and CDR2 FQNNGV. Genomic DNA from each subset was divided evenly over several immunoSEQ plates. Measured with immunoSEQ multiplex PCR; TCRdb has only the in-frame clones, and not every one. The sample shows 600,000 to 750,000 clones, less than 95% of them seen only once. Nashville, Tennessee was home to all donors, each a Caucasian adult. This TCR came from a man younger than 35 in good health. Some clones in this sample may be carry-over from other donors' samples. The specimen sequenced was memory CD8+ T cells from PBMCs. As for subset: CD45RO+ cells pooled with CCR7-negative TemRA cells. This chain uses TRBV11-2 with TRBJ2-7; D is perhaps TRBD1 or TRBD2 (5 bases each). The DNA of the CDR3 is TGTGCCAGCAGCGACCGACAGTGGGAGATCTACGAGCAGTACTTC. Translation gives CASSDRQWEIYEQYF.